The source of this TCR beta chain is a study of cytomegalovirus exposure and HLA in healthy donors (dated by TCRdb to about 2017). Context from the whole study: According to an earlier analysis of a few hundred of the donors, 150 million to 200 million T cells yielded over 90 million unique TCR beta sequences and less than 300 Gb of sequence data. An early release covering about 600 HLA-typed donors comprised approximately 300 gigabases of sequencing data and roughly 86 million unique TCR sequences. The genetic ancestry cluster associated with self-reported Caucasian donors included 81% of the approximately 410 genotyped donors. The study aimed to test whether signatures of past pathogen exposure could be identified by cataloging public T cell receptors. The study used immunosequencing to profile the T cell repertoires of some 600 subjects and linked those repertoires to cytomegalovirus serostatus. In addition to the first cohort of 650 to 750 subjects, a separate validation cohort of around 110 different subjects was used. High-throughput TCR immunosequencing, statistical association of individual TCRs with disease status, and machine learning were combined to predict cytomegalovirus infection status. In a later analysis, previously published TCR beta repertoires from about 670 donors were re-analyzed and high-resolution HLA genotyping was added so that TCR occurrence patterns could be studied. In the later analysis, no new phenotypic data were used to find candidate immune exposures; instead, reliance was placed on TCR beta sequences and their occurrence across donors. An earlier analysis of some 500 of the donors applied high-throughput TCR beta sequencing to assess whether each TCR beta V gene segment acted as functional or pseudogenic. Alongside the repertoire data, information on donor age, sex, ethnicity and CMV serostatus was compiled. A later genetic analysis took genome-wide SNP genotypes for about 65% of the roughly 670 donors and used that subset as a discovery cohort. All discovery cohort repertoires had been generated on a single sequencing platform. Class I and class II HLA loci were covered by the typing at four-digit resolution. The number of typed donors differed by locus: about 620-630 for A, B, C, DRB1 and DQB1; 500 to 550 for DQA1; about 600 for DPA1; and about 470 for DPB1. About five DR-DQ haplotypes were handled as single units for association and clustering because linkage in the cohort was strong. Among under 450 genotyped donors of the cohort, an average of 235,054 unique TCR beta nucleotide sequences were sequenced per donor, around 18% of them non-productive.

Receptors were amplified or captured by the immunoSEQ multiplex PCR assay. For the multiplex PCR, a mixture combining 60 forward primers for TCR Vbeta segments and 13 reverse primers for TCR Jbeta segments was used. A multiplex PCR assay on genomic DNA amplified the CDR3 region of rearranged TCR beta genes. Amplified TCR beta libraries were sequenced as 87-base-pair reads on the Illumina HiSeq System. As for the authors' bioinformatics: In a later analysis, some 80 million unique TCR beta chains were counted across the 666 repertoires, and around 10 million of these chains were shared by at least two donors. Raw reads were error-corrected and collapsed into unique sequences by a nearest-neighbor algorithm in which closely related sequences were merged to remove PCR and sequencing errors. Alignment of CDR3 sequences to IMGT reference sequences was used to assign V, D and J gene segments. Each retained sequence needed at least a six-nucleotide match to both a V gene segment and a J gene segment. A rearrangement was called productive if the CDR3 had no stop codons and remained in frame with V and J, and every other rearrangement was called non-productive. CDR3 was defined according to IMGT convention as the region running from the second conserved V-encoded cysteine to the conserved J-encoded phenylalanine. In an earlier analysis of roughly 580 of the donors, sequences lacking an unambiguous match to a single V gene segment were excluded. In an earlier analysis of 587 of the donors, V segments were called functional above 56.7% productive rearrangements and were called segregating when the between-donor standard deviation exceeded 5%. A statistical classification framework was built to diagnose cytomegalovirus status from the catalog of TCR beta chain sequences. A later analysis assigned V and J genes by comparing TCR nucleotide sequences with IMGT/GENE-DB human TR gene sequences. Using the TCRdist pipeline, a later analysis assigned CDR3 sequences along with most-parsimonious VDJ recombination scenarios. In a later analysis, each TCR beta chain was defined by its CDR3 amino acid sequence together with its V-gene family, and reads without a unique V-gene family were excluded. As a way to deal with suspected cross-contamination and a sequencing artifact, a later analysis dropped over 550 nucleotide sequences that were highly shared and had low generation probability. For each public chain, a later analysis derived a clonal expansion index from normalized ranks of inferred template counts within each repertoire. Generation probabilities in a later analysis came from a VDJ recombination model fitted to out-of-frame rearrangements, and those results were checked against IGoR. In a later analysis, hypergeometric tests were used to score TCR-TCR, TCR-HLA and TCR-CMV co-occurrence, with a repertoire-size bias correction applied to TCR pairs. False discovery rates were estimated in a later analysis by permuting HLA or CMV assignments 20 times. In a later analysis, co-occurring TCRs were grouped using DBSCAN, with TCRdist sequence similarity added in when clustering inside HLA-allele-positive subsets. Repertoires with fewer than 30,000 or more than 120,000 public chains, plus five repertoires with anomalous nucleotide sharing, were excluded from co-occurrence clustering. Entries here come from immuneACCESS through TCRdb and include only in-frame sequences with V and J called. Some clones fail to appear in such tables; in the studies checked, an unresolved V gene covers under half of the shortfall, and the cause of the remainder is unknown. V and J calls plus clone size are reproduced from that table; the DNA served to infer D and trimming. The sample includes around 100,000 clones, with roughly 69% observed a single time. Around 2.5% of the sample rests with the top ten.

The cohort was made up of approximately 700 healthy bone marrow donors. At the time of sampling, every cohort member was nominally healthy, though immune exposures that went unrecorded were likely present. The donor tested CMV seropositive, placing the donor among the roughly 300 seropositive members of the cohort. Every donor gave a peripheral blood sample, and the peripheral blood mononuclear cells from that sample were used for TCR beta sequencing. Genomic DNA extraction from the blood cell samples was performed with the Qiagen DNeasy Blood Extraction Kit. Turning to this clone: No antigen is known for it. Base quality data are lacking; no much larger clone is found one base away.

The paper as a whole reports these results and caveats: When HLA alleles, especially DR and DQ, strongly co-occurred, TCR associations were difficult to assign to individual alleles. Because counts were too low, some 17 rarely observed V segments, including chromosome 9 orphons, were excluded from the earlier analysis of several hundred of the donors. Most TCR sequences were observed very rarely across donors, whereas some public TCRs were present in many individuals. A later genetic analysis reported fewer N-insertions in productive TCRs among donors in an Asian-associated ancestry cluster than the roughly 620-donor mean. The classifier was reported to diagnose cytomegalovirus status with high specificity and sensitivity in both the original cohort and the validation cohort. The presence/absence analyses assumed that sequencing depth was roughly uniform across donors, and that assumption may not be true. An earlier analysis of approximately 500 of the donors showed that most TCR beta V segments appeared in productive rearrangements either about 87% or about 30% of the time, which broadly matched IMGT annotations. CMV serostatus was the only immune exposure information available for the cohort. A further reported finding was that TCR beta sequences accurately predicted the HLA-A and HLA-B alleles for most subjects in the first cohort. In this cohort, only TCR beta chains were sequenced, and detectable features were limited by the absence of alpha or paired-chain data. A group of highly shared sequence variants was considered likely to be a technical artifact of the sequencing pipeline. A few of the identified cytomegalovirus-associated TCR beta chains were confirmed in vitro to be specific for cytomegalovirus antigens. According to the authors, the approach could potentially be generalized to other disease states and immunological phenotypes. In a later analysis, HLA-associated TCR beta chains were found to be more clonally expanded and to have lower generation probabilities than equally common non-associated chains. The study gave a list of 150 to 200 TCR beta chains associated with cytomegalovirus. In a later analysis, several top co-occurrence clusters were reported to appear linked to parvovirus B19, influenza, CMV and Epstein-Barr virus. A later analysis associated 17,000 or so TCR beta sequences with specific HLA alleles at a false discovery rate of 0.05. In a later analysis, the rate of TCR association differed among HLA loci, with DRB1 alleles having the most associated TCRs and HLA-C alleles having the fewest. Correlated functional status among segregating V segments might reflect linkage disequilibrium, but an unknown experimental factor could not be ruled out. Because HLA typing was missing for some donors at each locus, association tests included only the typed subset. According to a later analysis, most CMV-associated TCR beta chains appeared to be HLA-restricted, and the HLA associations seemed to be driven largely by CMV exposure. In a later genetic analysis, a missense DCLRE1C variant was associated with V-gene and J-gene trimming of TCR beta chains, and the association was replicated in an independent cohort.

Sequenced: PBMCs. The source of this sequence is a man aged 50 to 59 in good health and CMV-seropositive.

CDR3 loop: CASSSRQGGTDTQYF. The base sequence is TGTGCCAGCAGCTCCAGACAGGGGGGGACGGATACGCAGTATTTT. Rearrangement joined TRBV9 to TRBJ2-3, with 9 bases matching TRBD1. The CDR3 runs 15 residues from the cysteine to the phenylalanine. Here the CDR3 DNA is all that survives: 45 bases in frame from base 1. Looking up the germline V gene yields CDR1 SGDLS and CDR2 YYNGEE. The junction shows trimming of 4 bases on V and 6 bases on J, and the gene matches do not reach 9 bases of it.